This passage covers 14 T cell receptor beta chains from one sample sequenced in a study of cytomegalovirus exposure and HLA in healthy donors. Primers included in the PCR were 60 Vbeta and 13 Jbeta primers. Here immunoSEQ multiplex PCR was the method, and the copy in TCRdb shows in-frame clones only, minus some. This table has some 140,000 clones, 70% to 80% appearing once. Specimen: PBMCs. The receptors come from a woman between 45 and 65 years old in good health and CMV-seropositive.

This chain uses TRBV7-3 with TRBJ2-3; the match to TRBD2 covers 8 bases. The CDR3 has 17 amino acids. Germline assignment: CDR1 SGHTA and CDR2 FQGTGA. V trimming: 2 bases; J trimming: 2 bases; junction bases outside the gene matches: 9. The CDR3 sequence: CASSLQRAGAPTDTQYF. CDR3 in DNA: TGTGCCAGCAGCTTACAACGAGCGGGGGCCCCCACAGATACGCAGTATTTT.

This clone appeared once. J is TRBJ1-1 and V is TRBV2; D is unresolved. The V end was cut by 6 bases, the J end by 1 base, with 18 bases between. The CDR3 totals 16 residues. CDR1 is SNHLY, CDR2 FYNNEI, per germline. CDR3 protein: CASSAPGRAGNTEAFF. The CDR3 region has the DNA TGTGCCAGCAGCGCCCCCGGTAGGGCGGGGAACACTGAAGCTTTCTTT.

The chain is built from TRBV6-4 and TRBJ2-7; TRBD1 matches 7 bases. Per the germline V gene, CDR1 is MRHNA and CDR2 is SNTAGT. The CDR3 has 14 amino acids. The V gene end was trimmed by 7 bases and the J gene end by 0 bases; junction bases not matched to a gene: 6. This CDR3 reads CASTQGQPSYEQYF. The CDR3 DNA reads TGTGCCAGCACCCAGGGACAGCCCTCCTACGAGCAGTACTTC.

The J gene is TRBJ2-7, the V gene TRBV5-4; 7 bases are a match to TRBD1. The CDR3 is 18 amino acids. The germline gives CDR1 SGHNT, CDR2 YYREEE (reference sequence). The ends lost 0 bases at V and 5 bases at J; junction bases unmatched: 17. For the CDR3, the DNA is TGTGCCAGCAGCTTGGCCGACAGGGCCTCGGGCTTAAGGAACGAGCAGTACTTC. Encoded protein: CASSLADRASGLRNEQYF.

The table lists this clone with a few counts. This chain connects TRBV6-1 to TRBJ2-5; 12 nucleotides agree with TRBD2. Trimming took 2 bases from V and 6 from J; bases not matched to a gene: 4. This CDR3 comprises 15 residues. Per germline, CDR1 MNHNS and CDR2 SASEGT. The CDR3 DNA reads as TGTGCCAGCAGTGAACTAGCGGGGGGGCGGCAGACCCAGTACTTC. Translated: CASSELAGGRQTQYF.

This chain joins TRBV7-2 and TRBJ2-3, with 11 bases that match TRBD2. CDR1 is SGHTA, CDR2 FQGNSA, per germline. V gave up 3 bases and J gave up 1 base; unmatched junction bases: 3. The CDR3 runs to 16 residues. The chain's CDR3 is CASSFSGGAGTDTQYF. Written as DNA, the CDR3 is TGTGCCAGCAGCTTTAGCGGGGGGGCGGGCACAGATACGCAGTATTTT.

The J gene is TRBJ2-7, the V gene TRBV9; TRBD1 matches at 7 bases. Germline CDR1 and CDR2: SGDLS and YYNGEE. V dropped 2 bases and J dropped 2; count of bases not matched to a gene: 4. CDR3 size: 14 residues. The CDR3 DNA is TGTGCCAGCAGCGTCCAGGGGGACCCCTACGAGCAGTACTTC. This translates into CASSVQGDPYEQYF.

The CDR3 coding sequence is TGTGCCAGCGGAGTGGAAGCGGACTATGGCTACACCTTC. It specifies CASGVEADYGYTF. The chain is built from TRBV6-5 and TRBJ1-2; D is unresolved. CDR3 length: 13 amino acids. The V and J ends lost 8 bases and 3 bases respectively, with 13 bases between them. Germline lookup yields CDR1 MNHEY and CDR2 SVGAGI.

The chain's CDR3 is CASSFSLDTYSGNTIYF. The CDR3 DNA follows: TGTGCCAGCAGCTTTAGCCTGGACACCTACTCTGGAAACACCATATATTTT. The gene calls are TRBV11-2 and TRBJ1-3, with D possibly being TRBD1 (5 bases). V shed 3 bases and J shed 0 bases, with 15 bases lying between them. This CDR3 comprises 17 residues. Germline assignment: CDR1 SGHAT and CDR2 FQNNGV.

This CDR3 reads CASSQGQGRKTQYF. The CDR3 coding sequence is TGTGCCAGCAGTCAAGGACAGGGTAGAAAGACCCAGTACTTC. The chain combines TRBV6-1 with TRBJ2-5; 8 bases fit TRBD1. The CDR3 extends over 14 amino acids. Germline trimming cut 5 bases from V and 6 bases from J; bases unmatched to any gene: 8. The germline CDR1 and CDR2 sequences are MNHNS and SASEGT.

J is TRBJ2-3 and V is TRBV4-2; tentatively, D is TRBD2 (5 bases). CDR3 length: 16 residues. The germline V and J ends were trimmed by 8 bases and 0 bases, with 18 bases remaining between them. Germline V gives CDR1 LGHNA, CDR2 YNFKEQ. This CDR3 is CASAAKAGESTDTQYF. The CDR3 DNA is TGTGCCAGCGCCGCCAAAGCCGGGGAGAGCACAGATACGCAGTATTTT.

The chain employs TRBV7-6 and TRBJ2-1, with unresolved D. This CDR3 has 13 residues. The germline gives CDR1 SGHVS, CDR2 FNYEAQ. The V end lost 5 bases, the J end lost 6 bases, and 11 bases lay between the germline ends. In DNA, the CDR3 is TGTGCCAGCAGCCAACCTAATTCCAATGAGCAGTTCTTC. Encoded protein: CASSQPNSNEQFF.

This clone was detected only a few times. The chain combines TRBV21-1 with TRBJ2-1; the listed D gene, TRBD2, was not tested against the DNA. TRBV21-1 is a documented pseudogene. This CDR3 spans 16 amino acids. The CDR3 is CASSLECGDSYNEQFF. Written as DNA, the CDR3 is TGTGCCAGCAGCCTGGAGTGCGGGGACTCCTACAATGAGCAGTTCTTC.

This chain links TRBV28 with TRBJ1-3; a weak D match, TRBD1 (6 bases). Germline lookup yields CDR1 MDHEN and CDR2 SYDVKM. Trimming cost V 10 bases and J 5 bases, with 21 bases left between them. This CDR3 is 15 amino acids long. The CDR3: CATAPPQGRRNTIYF. The CDR3 bases are TGTGCCACCGCCCCCCCTCAGGGGAGAAGAAACACCATATATTTT.